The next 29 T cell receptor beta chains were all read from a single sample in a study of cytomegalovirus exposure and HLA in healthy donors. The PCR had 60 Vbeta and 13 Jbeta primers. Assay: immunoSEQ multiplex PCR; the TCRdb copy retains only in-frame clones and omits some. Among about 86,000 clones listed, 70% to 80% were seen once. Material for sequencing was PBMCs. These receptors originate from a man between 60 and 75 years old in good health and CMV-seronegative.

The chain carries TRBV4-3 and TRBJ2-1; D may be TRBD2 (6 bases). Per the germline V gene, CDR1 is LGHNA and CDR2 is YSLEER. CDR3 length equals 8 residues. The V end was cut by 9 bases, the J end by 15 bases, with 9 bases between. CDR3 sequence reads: CARTRVFF. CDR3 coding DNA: TGCGCCAGGACTAGGGTGTTCTTC.

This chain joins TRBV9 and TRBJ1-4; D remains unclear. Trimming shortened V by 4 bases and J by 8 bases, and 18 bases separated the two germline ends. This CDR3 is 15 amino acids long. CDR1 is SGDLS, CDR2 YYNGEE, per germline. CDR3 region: CASSSSVGVGEKLFF. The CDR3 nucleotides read TGTGCCAGCAGCTCTAGCGTTGGTGTCGGGGAAAAACTGTTTTTT. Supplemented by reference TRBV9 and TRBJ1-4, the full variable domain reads DSGVTQTPKHLITATGQRVTLRCSPRSGDLSVYWYQQSLDQGLQFLIQYYNGEERAKGNILERFSAQQFPDLHSELNLSSLELGDSALYFCASSSSVGVGEKLFFGSGTQLSVL.

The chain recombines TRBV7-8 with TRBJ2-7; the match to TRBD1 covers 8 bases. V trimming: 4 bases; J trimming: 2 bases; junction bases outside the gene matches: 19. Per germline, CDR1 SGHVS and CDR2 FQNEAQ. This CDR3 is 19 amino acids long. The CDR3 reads CASSSPRWDRRVQPYEQYF. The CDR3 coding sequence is TGTGCCAGCAGCTCCCCGCGGTGGGACAGGAGAGTTCAACCCTACGAGCAGTACTTC.

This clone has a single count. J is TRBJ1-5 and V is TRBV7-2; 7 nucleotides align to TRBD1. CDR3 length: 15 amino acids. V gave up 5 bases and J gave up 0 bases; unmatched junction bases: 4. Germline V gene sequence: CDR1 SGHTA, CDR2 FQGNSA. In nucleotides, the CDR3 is TGTGCCAGCAGCCCCAGACAGGGTAGCAATCAGCCCCAGCATTTT. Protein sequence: CASSPRQGSNQPQHF.

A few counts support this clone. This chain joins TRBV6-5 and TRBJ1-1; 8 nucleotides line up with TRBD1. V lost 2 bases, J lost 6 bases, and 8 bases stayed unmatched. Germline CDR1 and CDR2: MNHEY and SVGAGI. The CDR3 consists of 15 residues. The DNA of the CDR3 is TGTGCCAGCAGTTACAGAAACAGGGGGAGGGCTGAAGCTTTCTTT. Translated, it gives CASSYRNRGRAEAFF.

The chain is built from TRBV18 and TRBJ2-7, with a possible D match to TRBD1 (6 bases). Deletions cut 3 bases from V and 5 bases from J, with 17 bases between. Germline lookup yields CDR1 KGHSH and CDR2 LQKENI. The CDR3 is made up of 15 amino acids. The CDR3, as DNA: TGTGCCAGCTCACCCGCGTCCCAGGGGATGGACGAGCAGTACTTC. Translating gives CASSPASQGMDEQYF.

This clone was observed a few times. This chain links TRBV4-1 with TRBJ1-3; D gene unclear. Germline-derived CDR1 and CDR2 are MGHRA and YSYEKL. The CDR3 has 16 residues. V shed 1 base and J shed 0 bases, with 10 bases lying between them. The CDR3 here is CASSQVERSSGNTIYF. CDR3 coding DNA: TGCGCCAGCAGCCAAGTTGAGAGGAGCTCTGGAAACACCATATATTTT.

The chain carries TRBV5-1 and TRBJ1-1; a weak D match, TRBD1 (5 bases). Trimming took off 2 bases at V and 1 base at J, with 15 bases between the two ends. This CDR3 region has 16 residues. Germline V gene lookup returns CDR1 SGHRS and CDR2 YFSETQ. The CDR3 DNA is TGCGCCAGCAGCTTAGGAGATAGGGGCCCGAACACTGAAGCTTTCTTT. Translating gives CASSLGDRGPNTEAFF.

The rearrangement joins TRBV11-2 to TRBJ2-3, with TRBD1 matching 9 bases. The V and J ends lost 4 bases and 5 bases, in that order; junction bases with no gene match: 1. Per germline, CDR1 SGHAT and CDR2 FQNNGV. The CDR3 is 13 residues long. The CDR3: CASSSDRGDTQYF. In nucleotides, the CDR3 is TGTGCCAGCAGCTCGGACAGGGGAGATACGCAGTATTTT.

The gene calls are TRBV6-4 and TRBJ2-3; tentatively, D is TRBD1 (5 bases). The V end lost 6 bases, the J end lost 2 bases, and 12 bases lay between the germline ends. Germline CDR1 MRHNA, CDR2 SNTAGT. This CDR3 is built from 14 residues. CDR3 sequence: CASSMETATDTQYF. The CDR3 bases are TGTGCCAGCAGCATGGAGACAGCCACAGATACGCAGTATTTT.

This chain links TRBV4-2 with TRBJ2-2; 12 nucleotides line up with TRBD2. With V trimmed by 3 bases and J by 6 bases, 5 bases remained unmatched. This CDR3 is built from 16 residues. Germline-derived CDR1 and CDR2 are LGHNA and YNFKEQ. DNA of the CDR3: TGTGCCAGCAGCCATTCCGGGACTAGCGGGTCCGGGGAGCTGTTTTTT. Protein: CASSHSGTSGSGELFF.

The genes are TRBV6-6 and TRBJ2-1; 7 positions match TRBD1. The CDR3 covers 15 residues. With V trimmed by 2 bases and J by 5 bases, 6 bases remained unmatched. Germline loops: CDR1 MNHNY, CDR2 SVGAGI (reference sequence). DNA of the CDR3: TGTGCCAGCAGTTACGGGGACAGCTTCCACAATGAGCAGTTCTTC. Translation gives CASSYGDSFHNEQFF.

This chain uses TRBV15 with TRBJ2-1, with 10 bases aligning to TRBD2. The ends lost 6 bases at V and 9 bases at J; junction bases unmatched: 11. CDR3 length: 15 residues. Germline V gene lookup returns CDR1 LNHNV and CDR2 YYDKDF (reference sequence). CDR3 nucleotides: TGTGCCACCAGGCACGCGGCAGCGGGAGGGCGTGAGCAGTTCTTC. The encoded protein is CATRHAAAGGREQFF.

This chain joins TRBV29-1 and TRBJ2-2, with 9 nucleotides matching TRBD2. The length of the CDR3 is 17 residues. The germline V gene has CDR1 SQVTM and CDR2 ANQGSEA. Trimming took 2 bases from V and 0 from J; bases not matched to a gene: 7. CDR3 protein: CSVENTGTSPNTGELFF. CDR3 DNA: TGCAGCGTTGAAAACACCGGGACTAGCCCGAACACCGGGGAGCTGTTTTTT.

CDR3 coding DNA: TGTGCCAGCAGTTCCGCAGGGACAGGGTCTGGAAACACCATATATTTT. It is translated as CASSSAGTGSGNTIYF. The chain has TRBV27 and TRBJ1-3, with TRBD1 matching 9 bases. This CDR3 comprises 16 residues. Germline-derived CDR1 and CDR2 are MNHEY and SMNVEV (reference sequence). J lost 1 base, V lost 4 bases, and 5 bases had no gene match.

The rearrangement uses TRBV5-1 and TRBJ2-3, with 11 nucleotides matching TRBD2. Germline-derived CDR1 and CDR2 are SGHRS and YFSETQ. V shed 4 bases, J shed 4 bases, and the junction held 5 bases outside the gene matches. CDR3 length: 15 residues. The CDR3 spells CASSPSGRTADTQYF. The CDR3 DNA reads TGCGCCAGCAGCCCTAGCGGGAGGACAGCAGATACGCAGTATTTT.

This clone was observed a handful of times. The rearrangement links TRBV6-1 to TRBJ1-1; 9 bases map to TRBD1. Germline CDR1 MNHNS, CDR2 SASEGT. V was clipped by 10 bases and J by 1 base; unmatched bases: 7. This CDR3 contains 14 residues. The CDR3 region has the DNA TGTGCCAACGGGGACAGGGATGAGAACACTGAAGCTTTCTTT. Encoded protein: CANGDRDENTEAFF.

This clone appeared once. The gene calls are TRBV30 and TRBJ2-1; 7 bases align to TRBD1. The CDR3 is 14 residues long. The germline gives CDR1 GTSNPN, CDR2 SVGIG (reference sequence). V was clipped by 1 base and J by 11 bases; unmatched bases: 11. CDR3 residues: CAWSGTTGFDKQFF. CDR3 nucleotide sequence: TGTGCCTGGAGTGGAACGACAGGGTTTGATAAGCAGTTCTTC.

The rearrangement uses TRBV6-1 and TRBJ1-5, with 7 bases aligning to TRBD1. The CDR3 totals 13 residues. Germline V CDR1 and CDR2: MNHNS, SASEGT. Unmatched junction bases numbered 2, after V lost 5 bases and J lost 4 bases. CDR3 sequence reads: CASSQTGNQPQHF. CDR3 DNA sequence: TGTGCCAGCAGTCAGACAGGGAATCAGCCCCAGCATTTT.

The CDR3 DNA reads TGTGCCAGCAGTGGGGCCTACAATACGCAGTATTTT. Amino acids: CASSGAYNTQYF. V and J are TRBV6-5 and TRBJ2-3; perhaps TRBD1 as D (5 bases). Trimming removed 5 bases at V and 7 bases at J, with 10 bases between. Looked up from germline, CDR1 is MNHEY and CDR2 is SVGAGI. The CDR3 extends over 12 amino acids.

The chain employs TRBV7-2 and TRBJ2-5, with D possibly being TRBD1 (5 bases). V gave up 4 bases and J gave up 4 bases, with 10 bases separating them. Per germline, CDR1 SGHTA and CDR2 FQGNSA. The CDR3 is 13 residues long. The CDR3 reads CASSSVGPETQYF. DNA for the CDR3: TGTGCCAGCAGCTCCGTGGGGCCAGAGACCCAGTACTTC.

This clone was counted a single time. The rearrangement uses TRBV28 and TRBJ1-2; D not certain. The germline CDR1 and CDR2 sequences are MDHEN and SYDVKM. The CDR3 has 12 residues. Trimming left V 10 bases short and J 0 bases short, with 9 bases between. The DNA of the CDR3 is TGTGCCACAGCTAGTTCTAACTATGGCTACACCTTC. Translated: CATASSNYGYTF.

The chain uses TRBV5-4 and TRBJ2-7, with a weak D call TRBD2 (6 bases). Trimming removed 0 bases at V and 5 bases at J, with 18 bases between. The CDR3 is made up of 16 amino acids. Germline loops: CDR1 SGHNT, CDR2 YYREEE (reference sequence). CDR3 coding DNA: TGTGCCAGCAGCTTGGATCTAGCGAAAGCAGGCAACGAGCAGTACTTC. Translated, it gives CASSLDLAKAGNEQYF.

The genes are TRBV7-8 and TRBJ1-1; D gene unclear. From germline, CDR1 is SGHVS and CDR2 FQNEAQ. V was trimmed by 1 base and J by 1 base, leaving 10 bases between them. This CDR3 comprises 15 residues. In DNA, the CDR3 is TGTGCCAGCAGCTTAGGAAACAGCCAGAACACTGAAGCTTTCTTT. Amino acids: CASSLGNSQNTEAFF.

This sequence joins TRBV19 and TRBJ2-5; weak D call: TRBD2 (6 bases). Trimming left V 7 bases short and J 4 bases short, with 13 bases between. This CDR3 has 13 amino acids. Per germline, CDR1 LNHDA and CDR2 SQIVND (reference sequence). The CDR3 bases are TGTGCCAGTAATGGGGGGATCGCAGAGACCCAGTACTTC. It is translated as CASNGGIAETQYF.

The CDR3 spells CASSVDGGLNEKLFF. The CDR3 DNA follows: TGTGCCAGCAGCGTAGATGGGGGACTTAACGAAAAACTGTTTTTT. This chain joins TRBV9 and TRBJ1-4; possible D gene TRBD1, 5 bases. Trimming cost V 0 bases and J 8 bases, with 14 bases left between them. Germline CDR1 and CDR2: SGDLS and YYNGEE. The CDR3 length is 15 residues.

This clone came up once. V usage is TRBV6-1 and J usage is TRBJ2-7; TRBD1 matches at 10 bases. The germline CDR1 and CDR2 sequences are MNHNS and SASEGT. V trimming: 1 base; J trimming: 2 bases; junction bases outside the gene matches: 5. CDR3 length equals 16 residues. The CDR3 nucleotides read TGTGCCAGCAGTGAAGGGGGGACAGGGGTTCCCTACGAGCAGTACTTC. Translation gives CASSEGGTGVPYEQYF.

Here the CDR3 reads CASSEQFYNEQFF. CDR3 nucleotide sequence: TGTGCCAGCAGTGAACAGTTCTACAATGAGCAGTTCTTC. The gene calls are TRBV25-1 and TRBJ2-1; D is unresolved. The CDR3 extends over 13 amino acids. V gave up 2 bases and J gave up 3 bases, with 5 bases separating them. Germline CDR1 MGHDK, CDR2 SYGVNS. Complete variable domain (other parts from reference TRBV25-1 and TRBJ2-1): EADIYQTPRYLVIGTGKKITLECSQTMGHDKMYWYQQDPGMELHLIHYSYGVNSTEKGDLSSESTVSRIRTEHFPLTLESARPSHTSQYLCASSEQFYNEQFFGPGTRLTVL.

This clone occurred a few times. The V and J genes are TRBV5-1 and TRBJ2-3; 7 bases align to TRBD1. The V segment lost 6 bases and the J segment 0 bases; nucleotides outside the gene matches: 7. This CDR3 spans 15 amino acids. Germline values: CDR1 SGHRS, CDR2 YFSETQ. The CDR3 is CASTPGQTSTDTQYF. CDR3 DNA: TGCGCCAGCACCCCGGGACAGACGAGCACAGATACGCAGTATTTT.